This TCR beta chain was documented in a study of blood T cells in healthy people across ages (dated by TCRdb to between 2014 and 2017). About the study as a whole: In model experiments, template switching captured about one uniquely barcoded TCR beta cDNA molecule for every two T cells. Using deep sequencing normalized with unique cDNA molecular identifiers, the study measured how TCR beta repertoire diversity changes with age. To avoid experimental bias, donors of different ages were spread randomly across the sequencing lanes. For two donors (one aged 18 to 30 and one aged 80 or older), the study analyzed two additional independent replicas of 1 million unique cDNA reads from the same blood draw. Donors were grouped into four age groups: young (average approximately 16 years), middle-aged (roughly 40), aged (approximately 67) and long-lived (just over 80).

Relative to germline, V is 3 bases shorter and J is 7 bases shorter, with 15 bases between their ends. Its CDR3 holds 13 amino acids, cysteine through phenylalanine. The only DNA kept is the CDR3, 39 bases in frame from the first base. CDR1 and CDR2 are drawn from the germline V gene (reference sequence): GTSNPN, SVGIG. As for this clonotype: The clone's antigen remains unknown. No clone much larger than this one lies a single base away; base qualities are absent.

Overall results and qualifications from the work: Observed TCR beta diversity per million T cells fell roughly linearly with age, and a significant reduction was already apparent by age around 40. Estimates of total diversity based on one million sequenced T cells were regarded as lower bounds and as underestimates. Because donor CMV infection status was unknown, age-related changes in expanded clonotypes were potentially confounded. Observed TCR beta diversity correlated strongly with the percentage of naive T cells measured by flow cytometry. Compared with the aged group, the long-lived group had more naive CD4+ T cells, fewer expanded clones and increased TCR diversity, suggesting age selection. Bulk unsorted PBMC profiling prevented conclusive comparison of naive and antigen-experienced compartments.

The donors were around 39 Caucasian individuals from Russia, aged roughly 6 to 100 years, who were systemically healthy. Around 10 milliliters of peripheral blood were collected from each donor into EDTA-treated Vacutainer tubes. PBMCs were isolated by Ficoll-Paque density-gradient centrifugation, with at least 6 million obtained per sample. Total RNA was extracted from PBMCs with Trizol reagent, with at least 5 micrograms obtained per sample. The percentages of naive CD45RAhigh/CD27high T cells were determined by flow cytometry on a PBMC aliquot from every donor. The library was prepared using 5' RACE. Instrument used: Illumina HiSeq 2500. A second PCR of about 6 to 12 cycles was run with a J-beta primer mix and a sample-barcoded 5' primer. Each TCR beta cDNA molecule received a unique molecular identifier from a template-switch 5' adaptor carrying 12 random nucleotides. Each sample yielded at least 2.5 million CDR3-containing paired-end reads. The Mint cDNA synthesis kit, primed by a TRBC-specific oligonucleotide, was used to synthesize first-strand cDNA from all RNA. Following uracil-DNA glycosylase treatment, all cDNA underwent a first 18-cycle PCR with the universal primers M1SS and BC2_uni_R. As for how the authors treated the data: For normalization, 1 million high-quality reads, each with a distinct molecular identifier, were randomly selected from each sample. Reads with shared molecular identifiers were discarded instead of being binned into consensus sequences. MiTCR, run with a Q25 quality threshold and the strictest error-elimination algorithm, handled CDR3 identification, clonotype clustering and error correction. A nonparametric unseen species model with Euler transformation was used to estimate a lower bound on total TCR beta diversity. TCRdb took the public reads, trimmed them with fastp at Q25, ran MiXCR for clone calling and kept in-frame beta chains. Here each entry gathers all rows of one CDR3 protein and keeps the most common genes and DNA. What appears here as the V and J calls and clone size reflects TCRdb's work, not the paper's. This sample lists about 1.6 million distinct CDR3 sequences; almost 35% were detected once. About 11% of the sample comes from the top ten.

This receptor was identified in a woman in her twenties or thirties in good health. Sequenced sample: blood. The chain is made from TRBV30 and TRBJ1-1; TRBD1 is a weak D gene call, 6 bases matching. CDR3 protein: CAWSGGGGIEAFF. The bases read TGTGCCTGGAGCGGGGGTGGGGGCATTGAAGCTTTCTTT.